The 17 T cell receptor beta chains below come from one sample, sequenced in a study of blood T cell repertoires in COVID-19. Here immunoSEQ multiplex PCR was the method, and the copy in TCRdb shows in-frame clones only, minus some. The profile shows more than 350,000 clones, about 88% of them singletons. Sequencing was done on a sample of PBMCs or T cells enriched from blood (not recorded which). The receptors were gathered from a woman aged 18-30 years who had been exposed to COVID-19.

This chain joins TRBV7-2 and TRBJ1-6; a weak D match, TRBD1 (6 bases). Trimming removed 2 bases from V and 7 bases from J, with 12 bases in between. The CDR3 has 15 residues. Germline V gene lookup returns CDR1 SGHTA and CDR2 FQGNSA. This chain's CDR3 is CASSLHSGANSPLHF. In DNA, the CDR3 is TGTGCCAGCAGCTTACACTCAGGGGCAAATTCACCCCTCCACTTT. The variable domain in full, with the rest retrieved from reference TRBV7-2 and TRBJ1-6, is GAGVSQSPSNKVTEKGKDVELRCDPISGHTALYWYRQSLGQGLEFLIYFQGNSAPDKSGLPSDRFSAERTGGSVSTLTIQRTQQEDSAVYLCASSLHSGANSPLHFGNGTRLTVT.

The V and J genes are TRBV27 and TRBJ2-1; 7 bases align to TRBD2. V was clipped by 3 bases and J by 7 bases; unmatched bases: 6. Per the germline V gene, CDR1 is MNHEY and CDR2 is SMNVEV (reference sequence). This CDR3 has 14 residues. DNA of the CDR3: TGTGCCAGCAGTTTCGGCATGGGAGGGAATGAGCAGTTCTTC. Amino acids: CASSFGMGGNEQFF.

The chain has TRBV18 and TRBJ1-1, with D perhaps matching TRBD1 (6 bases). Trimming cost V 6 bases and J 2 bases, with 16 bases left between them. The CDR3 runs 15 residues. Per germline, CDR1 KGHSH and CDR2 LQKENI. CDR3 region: CASSDYRAVNTEAFF. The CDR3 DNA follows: TGTGCCAGCTCTGATTACAGGGCGGTAAACACTGAAGCTTTCTTT.

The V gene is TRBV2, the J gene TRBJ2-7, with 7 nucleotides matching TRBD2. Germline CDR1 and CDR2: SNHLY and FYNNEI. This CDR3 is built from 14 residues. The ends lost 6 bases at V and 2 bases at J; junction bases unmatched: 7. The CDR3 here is CASRYETSTYEQYF. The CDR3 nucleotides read TGTGCCAGCAGGTACGAGACTAGCACCTACGAGCAGTACTTC.

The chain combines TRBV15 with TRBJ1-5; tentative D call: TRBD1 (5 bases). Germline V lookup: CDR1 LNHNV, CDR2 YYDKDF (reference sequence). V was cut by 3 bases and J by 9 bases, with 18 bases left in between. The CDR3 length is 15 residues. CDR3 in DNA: TGTGCCACCAGCAGCGAACCCGGGGGAAAGGGGCCCCAGCATTTT. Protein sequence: CATSSEPGGKGPQHF.

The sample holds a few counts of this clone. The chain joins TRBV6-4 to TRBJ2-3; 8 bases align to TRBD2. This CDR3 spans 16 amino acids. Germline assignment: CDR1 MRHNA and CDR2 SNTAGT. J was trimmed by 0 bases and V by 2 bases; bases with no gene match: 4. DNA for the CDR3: TGTGCCAGCAGTGACACCGCGGGAGGCAGCACAGATACGCAGTATTTT. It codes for CASSDTAGGSTDTQYF.

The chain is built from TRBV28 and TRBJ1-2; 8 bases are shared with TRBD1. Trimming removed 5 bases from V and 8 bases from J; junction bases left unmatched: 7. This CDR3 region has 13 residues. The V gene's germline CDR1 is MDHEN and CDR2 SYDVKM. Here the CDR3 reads CASSHDRGQGYTF. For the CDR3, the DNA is TGTGCCAGCAGTCATGACAGGGGTCAGGGCTACACCTTC.

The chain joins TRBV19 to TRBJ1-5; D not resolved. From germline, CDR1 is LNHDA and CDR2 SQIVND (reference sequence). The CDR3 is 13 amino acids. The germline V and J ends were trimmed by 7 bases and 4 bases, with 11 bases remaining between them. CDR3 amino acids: CASNSQSNQPQHF. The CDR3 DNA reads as TGTGCCAGTAACTCACAGTCAAATCAGCCCCAGCATTTT.

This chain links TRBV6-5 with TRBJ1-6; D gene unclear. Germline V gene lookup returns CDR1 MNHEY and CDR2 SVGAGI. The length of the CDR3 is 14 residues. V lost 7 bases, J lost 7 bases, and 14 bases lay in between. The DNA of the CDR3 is TGTGCCAGCACTCCTTCTTGGGCAAATTCACCCCTCCACTTT. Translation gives CASTPSWANSPLHF.

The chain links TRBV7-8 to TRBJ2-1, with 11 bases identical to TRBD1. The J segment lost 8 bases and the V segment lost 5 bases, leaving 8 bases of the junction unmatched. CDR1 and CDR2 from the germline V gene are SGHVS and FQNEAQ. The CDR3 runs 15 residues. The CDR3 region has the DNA TGTGCCAGCAGCCCGGGGACAGGGGGGGCGTATGAGCAGTTCTTC. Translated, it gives CASSPGTGGAYEQFF.

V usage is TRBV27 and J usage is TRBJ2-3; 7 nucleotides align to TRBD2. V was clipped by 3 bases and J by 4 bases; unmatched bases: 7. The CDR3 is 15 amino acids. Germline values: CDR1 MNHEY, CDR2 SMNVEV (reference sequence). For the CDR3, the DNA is TGTGCCAGCAGTTTGGAGGCGGGGGAACCAGATACGCAGTATTTT. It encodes CASSLEAGEPDTQYF.

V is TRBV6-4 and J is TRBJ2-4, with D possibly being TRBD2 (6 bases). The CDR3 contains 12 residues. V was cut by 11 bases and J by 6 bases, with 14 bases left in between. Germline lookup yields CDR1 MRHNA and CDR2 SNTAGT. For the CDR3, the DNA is TGTGCCGTCGGGGACGGGAGAAACATTCAGTACTTC. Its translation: CAVGDGRNIQYF.

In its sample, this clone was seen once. The CDR3 DNA reads as TGTGCCAGCTCACCACTGGGACTAGCGGGTAACTACGAGCAGTACTTC. It encodes CASSPLGLAGNYEQYF. The V gene is TRBV18, the J gene TRBJ2-7; 12 bases fit TRBD2. This CDR3 contains 16 residues. Germline-derived CDR1 and CDR2 are KGHSH and LQKENI. After removal of 1 base from V and 3 bases from J, the junction contained 4 bases not matched to a gene.

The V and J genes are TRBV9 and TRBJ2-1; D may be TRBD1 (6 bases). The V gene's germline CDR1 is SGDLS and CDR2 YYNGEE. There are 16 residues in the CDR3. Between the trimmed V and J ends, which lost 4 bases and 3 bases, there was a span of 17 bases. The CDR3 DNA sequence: TGTGCCAGCAGCTCTCCAGACAGGACTTTCTACAATGAGCAGTTCTTC. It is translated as CASSSPDRTFYNEQFF. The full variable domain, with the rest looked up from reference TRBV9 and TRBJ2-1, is DSGVTQTPKHLITATGQRVTLRCSPRSGDLSVYWYQQSLDQGLQFLIQYYNGEERAKGNILERFSAQQFPDLHSELNLSSLELGDSALYFCASSSPDRTFYNEQFFGPGTRLTVL.

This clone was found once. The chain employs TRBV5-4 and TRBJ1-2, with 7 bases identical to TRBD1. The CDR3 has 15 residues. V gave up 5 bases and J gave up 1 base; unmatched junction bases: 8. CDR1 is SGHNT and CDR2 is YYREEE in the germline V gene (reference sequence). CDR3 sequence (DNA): TGTGCCAGCAGGTCGGCAGGGGGTGTTAACTATGGCTACACCTTC. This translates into CASRSAGGVNYGYTF. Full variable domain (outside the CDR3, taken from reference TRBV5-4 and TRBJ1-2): ETGVTQSPTHLIKTRGQQVTLRCSSQSGHNTVSWYQQALGQGPQFIFQYYREEENGRGNFPPRFSGLQFPNYSSELNVNALELDDSALYLCASRSAGGVNYGYTFGSGTRLTVV.

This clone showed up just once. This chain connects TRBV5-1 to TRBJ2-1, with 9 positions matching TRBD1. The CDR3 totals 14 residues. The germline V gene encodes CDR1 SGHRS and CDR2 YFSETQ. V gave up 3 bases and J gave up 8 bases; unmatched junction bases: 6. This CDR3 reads CASSWDRARDEQFF. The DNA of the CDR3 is TGCGCCAGCAGCTGGGACAGGGCGAGAGATGAGCAGTTCTTC. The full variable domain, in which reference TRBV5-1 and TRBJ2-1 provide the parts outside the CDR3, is KAGVTQTPRYLIKTRGQQVTLSCSPISGHRSVSWYQQTPGQGLQFLFEYFSETQRNKGNFPGRFSGRQFSNSRSEMNVSTLELGDSALYLCASSWDRARDEQFFGPGTRLTVL.

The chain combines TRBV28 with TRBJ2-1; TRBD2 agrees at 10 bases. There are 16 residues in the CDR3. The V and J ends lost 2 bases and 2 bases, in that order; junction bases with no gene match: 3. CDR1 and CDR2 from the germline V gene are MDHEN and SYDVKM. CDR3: CASSLVAGGAYNEQFF. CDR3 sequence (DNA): TGTGCCAGCAGTTTAGTAGCGGGAGGTGCCTACAATGAGCAGTTCTTC.